This T cell receptor (beta chain) was found in a study of cytomegalovirus exposure and HLA in healthy donors. Overall study findings and caveats: V- and J-gene trimming of TCR beta was linked (in a later analysis) to a missense DCLRE1C variant. Most TCR beta V segments were productive about 87% or about 30% of the time in an earlier analysis.

This CDR3 has 16 amino acids. The germline V gene encodes CDR1 KGHSH and CDR2 LQKENI. V dropped 6 bases and J dropped 1; count of bases not matched to a gene: 9. This clone came up once. What it binds is not known. The PCR employed 60 Vbeta primers together with 13 Jbeta primers. Measured with immunoSEQ multiplex PCR; TCRdb has only the in-frame clones, and not every one. The data contain hundreds of thousands of clones, 85% to 90% of them seen just once; the ten biggest clones take up 0.9% to 1.1%. Sample: PBMCs. The genes are TRBV18 and TRBJ1-5; TRBD1 matches 7 bases. This clonotype originated in a young woman in good health and CMV-seronegative. Here the CDR3 reads CASSWDRPPSNQPQHF. CDR3 nucleotide sequence: TGTGCCAGCTCCTGGGACAGACCCCCGAGCAATCAGCCCCAGCATTTT. Full variable domain (outside the CDR3, taken from reference TRBV18 and TRBJ1-5): NAGVMQNPRHLVRRRGQEARLRCSPMKGHSHVYWYRQLPEEGLKFMVYLQKENIIDESGMPKERFSAEFPKEGPSILRIQQVVRGDSAAYFCASSWDRPPSNQPQHFGDGTRLSIL.